This record looks at one TCR beta chain sequence and its context. The repertoire was sequenced with immunoSEQ multiplex PCR; TCRdb's copy has only in-frame clones and lacks some. Of about 75,000 clones detected, around 88% appear once; the ten largest clones hold approximately 11%. The data derive from a study of T cell responses to AZD1222 COVID-19 vaccine. The CDR3 extends over 16 amino acids. Germline V gene sequence: CDR1 LNHDA, CDR2 SQIVND (reference sequence). V shed 2 bases, J shed 0 bases, and the junction held 6 bases outside the gene matches. The receptor's source is an adult who received the MenACWY meningococcal vaccine as a control. Sequencing was performed on peripheral blood, taken 28 days after the second dose of the MenACWY control vaccine. The chain carries TRBV19 and TRBJ2-7, with 8 bases fitting TRBD2. CDR3 sequence reads: CASSISGGVSSYEQYF. The CDR3 DNA sequence: TGTGCCAGTAGTATATCGGGGGGGGTGAGCTCCTACGAGCAGTACTTC.